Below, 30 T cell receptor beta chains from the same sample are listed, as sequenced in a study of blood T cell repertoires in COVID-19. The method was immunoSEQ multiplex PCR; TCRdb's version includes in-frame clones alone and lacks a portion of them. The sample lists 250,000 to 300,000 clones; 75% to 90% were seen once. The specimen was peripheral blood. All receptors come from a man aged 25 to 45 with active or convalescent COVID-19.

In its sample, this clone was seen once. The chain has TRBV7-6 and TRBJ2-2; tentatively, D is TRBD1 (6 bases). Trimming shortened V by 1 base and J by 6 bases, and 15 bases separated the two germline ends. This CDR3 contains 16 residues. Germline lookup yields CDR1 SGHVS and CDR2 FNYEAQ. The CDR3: CASSLVLGAGPGELFF. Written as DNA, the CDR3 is TGTGCCAGCAGCTTAGTTCTGGGGGCAGGTCCCGGGGAGCTGTTTTTT.

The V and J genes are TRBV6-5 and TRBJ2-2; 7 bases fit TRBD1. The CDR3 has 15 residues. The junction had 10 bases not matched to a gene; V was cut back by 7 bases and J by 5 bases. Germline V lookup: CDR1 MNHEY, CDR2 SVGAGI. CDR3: CASNYRGVGTGELFF. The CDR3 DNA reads TGTGCCAGCAACTACAGGGGTGTCGGGACCGGGGAGCTGTTTTTT.

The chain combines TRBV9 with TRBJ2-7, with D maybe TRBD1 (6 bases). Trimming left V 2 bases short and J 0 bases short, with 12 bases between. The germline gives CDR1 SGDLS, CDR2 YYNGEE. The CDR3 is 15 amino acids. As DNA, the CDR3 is TGTGCCAGCAGCGTTTCTTGGGACAACTCCTACGAGCAGTACTTC. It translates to CASSVSWDNSYEQYF.

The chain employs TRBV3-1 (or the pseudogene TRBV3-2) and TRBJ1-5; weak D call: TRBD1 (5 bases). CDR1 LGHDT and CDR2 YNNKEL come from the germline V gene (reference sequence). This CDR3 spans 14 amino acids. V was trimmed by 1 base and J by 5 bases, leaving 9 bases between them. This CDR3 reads CASSQGGRDQPQHF. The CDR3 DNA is TGTGCCAGCAGCCAAGGGGGCAGAGATCAGCCCCAGCATTTT.

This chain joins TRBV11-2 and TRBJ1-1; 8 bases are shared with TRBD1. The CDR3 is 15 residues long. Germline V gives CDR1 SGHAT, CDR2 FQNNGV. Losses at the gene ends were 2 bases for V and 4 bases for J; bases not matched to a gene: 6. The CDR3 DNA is TGTGCCAGCAGCTTACTCGGACAGGGTATCACTGAAGCTTTCTTT. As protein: CASSLLGQGITEAFF.

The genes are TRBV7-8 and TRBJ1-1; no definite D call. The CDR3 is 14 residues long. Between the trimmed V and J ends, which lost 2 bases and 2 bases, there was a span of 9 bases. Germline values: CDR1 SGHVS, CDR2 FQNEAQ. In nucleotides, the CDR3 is TGTGCCAGCAGCTTATACAATCCTAACACTGAAGCTTTCTTT. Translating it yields CASSLYNPNTEAFF.

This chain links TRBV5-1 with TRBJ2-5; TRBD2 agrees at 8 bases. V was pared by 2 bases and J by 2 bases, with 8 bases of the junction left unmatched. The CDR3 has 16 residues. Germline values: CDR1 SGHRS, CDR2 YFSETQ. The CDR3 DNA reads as TGCGCCAGCAGCTTAGCCGGCGGGGGGATACAAGAGACCCAGTACTTC. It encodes CASSLAGGGIQETQYF.

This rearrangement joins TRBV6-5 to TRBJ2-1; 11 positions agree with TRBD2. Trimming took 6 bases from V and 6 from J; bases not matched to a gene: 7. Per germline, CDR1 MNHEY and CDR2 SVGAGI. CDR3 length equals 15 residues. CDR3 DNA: TGTGCCAGCAGCAGCCCCGGGACTAGCGGCAATGAGCAGTTCTTC. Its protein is CASSSPGTSGNEQFF.

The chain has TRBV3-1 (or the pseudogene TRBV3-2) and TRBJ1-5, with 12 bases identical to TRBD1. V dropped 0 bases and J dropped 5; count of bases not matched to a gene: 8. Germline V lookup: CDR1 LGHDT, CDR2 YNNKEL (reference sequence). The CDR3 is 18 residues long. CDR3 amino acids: CASSQEGLGQGAHQPQHF. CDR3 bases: TGTGCCAGCAGCCAAGAAGGACTGGGACAGGGGGCCCATCAGCCCCAGCATTTT.

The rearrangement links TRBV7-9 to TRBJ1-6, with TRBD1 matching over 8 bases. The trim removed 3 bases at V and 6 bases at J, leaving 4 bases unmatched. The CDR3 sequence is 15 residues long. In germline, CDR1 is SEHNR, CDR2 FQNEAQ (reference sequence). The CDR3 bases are TGTGCCAGCAGCTTTGGGACAGGACCTAATTCACCCCTCCACTTT. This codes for CASSFGTGPNSPLHF. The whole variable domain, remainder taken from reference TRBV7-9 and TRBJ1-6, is DTGVSQNPRHKITKRGQNVTFRCDPISEHNRLYWYRQTLGQGPEFLTYFQNEAQLEKSRLLSDRFSAERPKGSFSTLEIQRTEQGDSAMYLCASSFGTGPNSPLHFGNGTRLTVT.

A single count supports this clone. Written as DNA, the CDR3 is TGTGCCAGCAGCCCACGGGGGGTCGACAATCAGCCCCAGCATTTT. Encoded protein: CASSPRGVDNQPQHF. The V and J genes are TRBV5-6 and TRBJ1-5, with D perhaps matching TRBD1 (5 bases). Germline loops: CDR1 SGHDT, CDR2 YYEEEE. Trimming left V 4 bases short and J 3 bases short, with 14 bases between. This CDR3 spans 15 amino acids.

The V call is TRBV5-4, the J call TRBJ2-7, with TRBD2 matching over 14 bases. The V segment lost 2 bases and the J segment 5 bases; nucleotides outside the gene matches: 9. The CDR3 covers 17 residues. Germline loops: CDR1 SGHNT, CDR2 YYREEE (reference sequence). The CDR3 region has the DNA TGTGCCAGCAGCTTACCGACTAGCGGGGGGGCGAGGAACGAGCAGTACTTC. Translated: CASSLPTSGGARNEQYF.

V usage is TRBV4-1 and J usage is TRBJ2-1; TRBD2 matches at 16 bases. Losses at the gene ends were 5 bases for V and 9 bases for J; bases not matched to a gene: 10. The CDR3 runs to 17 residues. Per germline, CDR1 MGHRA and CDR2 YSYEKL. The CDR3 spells CASSKTGTSGGAGEQFF. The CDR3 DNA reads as TGCGCCAGCAGCAAGACCGGGACTAGCGGGGGGGCCGGTGAGCAGTTCTTC.

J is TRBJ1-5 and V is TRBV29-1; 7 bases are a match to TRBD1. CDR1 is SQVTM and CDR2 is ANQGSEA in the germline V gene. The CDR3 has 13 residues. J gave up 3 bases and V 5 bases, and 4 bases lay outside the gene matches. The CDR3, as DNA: TGCAGCGTTAGGACAGGTACCAATCAGCCCCAGCATTTT. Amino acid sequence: CSVRTGTNQPQHF.

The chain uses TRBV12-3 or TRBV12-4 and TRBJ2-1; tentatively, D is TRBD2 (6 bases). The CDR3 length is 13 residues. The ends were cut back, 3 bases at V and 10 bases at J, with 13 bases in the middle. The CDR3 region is CASSFGGENEQFF. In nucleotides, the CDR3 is TGTGCCAGCAGTTTTGGAGGGGAGAACGAGCAGTTCTTC.

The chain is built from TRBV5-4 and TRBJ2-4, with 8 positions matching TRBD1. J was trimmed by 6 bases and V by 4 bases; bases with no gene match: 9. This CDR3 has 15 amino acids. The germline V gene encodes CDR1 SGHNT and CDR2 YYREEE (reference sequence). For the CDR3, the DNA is TGTGCCAGCAGCGTGGGGGACAGGAAGGGAAACATTCAGTACTTC. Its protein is CASSVGDRKGNIQYF.

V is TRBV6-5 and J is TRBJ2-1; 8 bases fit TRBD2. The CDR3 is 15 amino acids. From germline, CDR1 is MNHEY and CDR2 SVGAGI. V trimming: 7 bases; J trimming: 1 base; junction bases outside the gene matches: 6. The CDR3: CASKETSASYNEQFF. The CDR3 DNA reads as TGTGCCAGCAAGGAGACTAGCGCATCCTACAATGAGCAGTTCTTC.

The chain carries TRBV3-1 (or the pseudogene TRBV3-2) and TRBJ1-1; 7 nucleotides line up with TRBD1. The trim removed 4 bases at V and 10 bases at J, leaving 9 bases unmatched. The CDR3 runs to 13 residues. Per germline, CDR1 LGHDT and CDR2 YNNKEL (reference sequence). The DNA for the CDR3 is TGTGCCAGCAGCCCCAGGGGGTCCCGAGGAGCTTTCTTT. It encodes CASSPRGSRGAFF.

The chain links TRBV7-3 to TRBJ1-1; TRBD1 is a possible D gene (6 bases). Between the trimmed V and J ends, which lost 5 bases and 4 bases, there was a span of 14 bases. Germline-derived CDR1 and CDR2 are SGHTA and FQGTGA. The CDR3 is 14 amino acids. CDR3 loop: CASSRDNVFTEAFF. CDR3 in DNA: TGTGCCAGCAGCCGGGACAACGTCTTCACTGAAGCTTTCTTT.

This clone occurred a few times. CDR3 amino acids: CASSWNSPGTEAFF. The CDR3 nucleotides read TGCGCCAGCAGCTGGAACAGCCCCGGCACTGAAGCTTTCTTT. The V gene is TRBV5-1, the J gene TRBJ1-1; D gene unclear. Germline V gene sequence: CDR1 SGHRS, CDR2 YFSETQ. Deletions cut 3 bases from V and 4 bases from J, with 13 bases between. This CDR3 has 14 amino acids.

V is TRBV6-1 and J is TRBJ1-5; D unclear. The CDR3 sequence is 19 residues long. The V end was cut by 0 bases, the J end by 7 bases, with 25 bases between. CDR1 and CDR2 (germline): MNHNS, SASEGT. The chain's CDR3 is CASSEAMGRREGSIQPQHF. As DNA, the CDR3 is TGTGCCAGCAGTGAAGCTATGGGTAGGAGGGAAGGGTCTATCCAGCCCCAGCATTTT.

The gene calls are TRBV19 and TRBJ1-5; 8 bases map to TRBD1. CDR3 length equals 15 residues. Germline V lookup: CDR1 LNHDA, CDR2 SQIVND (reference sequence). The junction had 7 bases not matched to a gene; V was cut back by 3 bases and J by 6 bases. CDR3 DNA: TGTGCCAGTAGTATTGGCACAGGGGGTTCTCAGCCCCAGCATTTT. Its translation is CASSIGTGGSQPQHF.

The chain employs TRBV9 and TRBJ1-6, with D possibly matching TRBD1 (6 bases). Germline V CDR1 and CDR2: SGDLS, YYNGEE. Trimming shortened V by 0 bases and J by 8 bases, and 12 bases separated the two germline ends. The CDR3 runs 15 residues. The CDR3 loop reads CASSVEGTKHSPLHF. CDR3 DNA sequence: TGTGCCAGCAGCGTAGAGGGGACAAAGCATTCACCCCTCCACTTT.

CDR3 protein: CASSRGVSGNTIYF. The CDR3 DNA reads as TGTGCCAGCAGCAGGGGTGTCTCTGGAAACACCATATATTTT. The V call is TRBV6-6, the J call TRBJ1-3, with a weak D call TRBD1 (6 bases). CDR3 size: 14 residues. The V end lost 6 bases, the J end lost 0 bases, and 9 bases lay between the germline ends. Per germline, CDR1 MNHNY and CDR2 SVGAGI (reference sequence).

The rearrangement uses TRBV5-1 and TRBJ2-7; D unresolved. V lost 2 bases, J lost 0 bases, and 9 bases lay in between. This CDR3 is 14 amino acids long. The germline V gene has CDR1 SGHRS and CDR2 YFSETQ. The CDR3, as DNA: TGCGCCAGCAGCTTAGGCCCTAGCTCCTACGAGCAGTACTTC. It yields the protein CASSLGPSSYEQYF.

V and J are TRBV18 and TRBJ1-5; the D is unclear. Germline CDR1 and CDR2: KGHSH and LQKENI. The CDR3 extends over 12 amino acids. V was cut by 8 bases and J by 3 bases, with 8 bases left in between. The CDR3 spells CASTNNNQPQHF. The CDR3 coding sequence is TGTGCCAGCACAAACAACAATCAGCCCCAGCATTTT. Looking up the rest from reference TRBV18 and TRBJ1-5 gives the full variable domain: NAGVMQNPRHLVRRRGQEARLRCSPMKGHSHVYWYRQLPEEGLKFMVYLQKENIIDESGMPKERFSAEFPKEGPSILRIQQVVRGDSAAYFCASTNNNQPQHFGDGTRLSIL.

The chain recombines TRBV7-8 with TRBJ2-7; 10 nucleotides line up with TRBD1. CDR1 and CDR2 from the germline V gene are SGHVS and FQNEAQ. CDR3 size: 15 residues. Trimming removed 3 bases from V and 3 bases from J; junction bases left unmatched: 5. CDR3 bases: TGTGCCAGCAGCTTGACCGGGACAGGGGTCTACGAGCAGTACTTC. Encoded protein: CASSLTGTGVYEQYF.

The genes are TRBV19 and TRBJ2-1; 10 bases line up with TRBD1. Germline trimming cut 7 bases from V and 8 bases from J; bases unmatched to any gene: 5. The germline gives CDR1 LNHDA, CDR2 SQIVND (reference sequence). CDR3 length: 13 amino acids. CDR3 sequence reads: CASKGQGWDEQFF. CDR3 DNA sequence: TGTGCCAGTAAGGGACAGGGGTGGGATGAGCAGTTCTTC.

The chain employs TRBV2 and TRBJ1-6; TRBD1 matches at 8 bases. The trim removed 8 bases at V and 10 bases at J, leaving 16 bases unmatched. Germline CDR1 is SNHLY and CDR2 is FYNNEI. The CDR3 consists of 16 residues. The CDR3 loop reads CASLPGGAEFSSPLHF. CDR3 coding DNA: TGTGCCAGCCTACCAGGGGGCGCTGAATTTTCCTCACCCCTCCACTTT.

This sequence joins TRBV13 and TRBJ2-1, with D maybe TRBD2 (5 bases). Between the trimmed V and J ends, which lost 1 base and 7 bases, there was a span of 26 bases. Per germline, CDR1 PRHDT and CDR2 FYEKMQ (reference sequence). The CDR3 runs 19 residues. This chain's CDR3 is CASSLADGRFGVRGNEQFF. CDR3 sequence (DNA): TGTGCCAGCAGCTTAGCTGACGGACGATTCGGGGTCCGGGGAAATGAGCAGTTCTTC.